This TCR beta chain was profiled in a study of Ad26.COV2.S vaccination and SARS-CoV-2 variants. The protocol was immunoSEQ multiplex PCR, while the TCRdb copy is restricted to in-frame clones and leaves out a portion. The sample has about 350,000 clones, 92% seen once. In germline, CDR1 is SGHNT, CDR2 YYREEE (reference sequence). This CDR3 has 13 residues. The V gene end was trimmed by 2 bases and the J gene end by 5 bases; junction bases not matched to a gene: 2. The chain joins TRBV5-4 to TRBJ2-3; the match to TRBD2 covers 7 bases. This clonotype originated in a human donor who had recovered from COVID-19. Sequenced material: peripheral blood, taken after recovery from COVID-19. The DNA of the CDR3 is TGTGCCAGCAGCTTTGAGCGGGGAGATACGCAGTATTTT. Translating gives CASSFERGDTQYF.